The next 24 T cell receptor beta chains were all read from a single sample in a study of graft-versus-host responses after intestinal transplantation. TCRdb's copy holds only in-frame clones and misses some; the assay was immunoSEQ multiplex PCR. The sample lists about 54,000 clones, 91% seen once, with roughly 6% in the top ten. The specimen comprised PBMCs, sampled 650 to 670 days after intestinal transplant. These receptors originate from a human patient who received an intestinal transplant, so some T cells may come from the graft donor.

V gene TRBV9 combines with J gene TRBJ2-2, with no clear D. Per the germline V gene, CDR1 is SGDLS and CDR2 is YYNGEE. Deletions cut 4 bases from V and 1 base from J, with 5 bases between. The CDR3 has 13 residues. The CDR3 spells CASSSQNTGELFF. CDR3 nucleotides: TGTGCCAGCAGCTCGCAGAACACCGGGGAGCTGTTTTTT.

V gene TRBV29-1 combines with J gene TRBJ2-3; maybe TRBD2 (5 bases). The V gene's germline CDR1 is SQVTM and CDR2 ANQGSEA. Trimming took 5 bases from V and 2 from J, leaving 14 bases between them. This CDR3 spans 14 amino acids. The DNA of the CDR3 is TGCAGCGTTACCGGAGGCCACCCCACAGATACGCAGTATTTT. Protein product: CSVTGGHPTDTQYF.

The CDR3 DNA is TGTGCCAGCAGCTTAGGAAGGATAGAGGGGAAGGATGAGCAGTTCTTC. This gives the protein CASSLGRIEGKDEQFF. This chain links TRBV7-9 with TRBJ2-1, with D possibly called TRBD1 or TRBD2 (5 bases each). The V gene's germline CDR1 is SEHNR and CDR2 FQNEAQ (reference sequence). The CDR3 is made up of 16 amino acids. The V end lost 1 base, the J end lost 8 bases, and 18 bases lay between the germline ends.

The V call is TRBV5-4, the J call TRBJ2-7; TRBD1 agrees at 7 bases. The CDR3 runs to 16 residues. With V trimmed by 3 bases and J by 6 bases, 15 bases remained unmatched. Per germline, CDR1 SGHNT and CDR2 YYREEE (reference sequence). The CDR3 DNA is TGTGCCAGCAGCTCCAGCCACACCAGGGGGATAGGCGAGCAGTACTTC. This codes for CASSSSHTRGIGEQYF.

The CDR3 nucleotides are TGTGCCAGCAGCCCCCACGGACTAGCGGGGGGCCCCCGGAGCTCCTACAATGAGCAGTTCTTC. Amino acid sequence: CASSPHGLAGGPRSSYNEQFF. The chain has TRBV9 and TRBJ2-1; TRBD2 agrees at 14 bases. Germline-derived CDR1 and CDR2 are SGDLS and YYNGEE. CDR3 size: 21 residues. J was trimmed by 0 bases and V by 4 bases; bases with no gene match: 15.

The chain is built from TRBV9 and TRBJ1-1, with a possible D match to TRBD1 (6 bases). Trimming shortened V by 4 bases and J by 1 base, and 14 bases separated the two germline ends. The CDR3 has 15 amino acids. The germline gives CDR1 SGDLS, CDR2 YYNGEE. Here the CDR3 DNA reads TGTGCCAGCAGCATAGGGGGGGCTGCGAACACTGAAGCTTTCTTT. Protein: CASSIGGAANTEAFF.

The chain recombines TRBV5-5 with TRBJ1-1; D unclear. Looked up from germline, CDR1 is SGHKS and CDR2 is YYEKEE (reference sequence). This CDR3 region has 15 residues. The germline V and J ends were trimmed by 4 bases and 0 bases, with 13 bases remaining between them. Here the CDR3 reads CASSPLGGLNTEAFF. The DNA for the CDR3 is TGTGCCAGCAGCCCACTGGGAGGGCTGAACACTGAAGCTTTCTTT.

The J gene is TRBJ1-4, the V gene TRBV7-9, with D perhaps matching TRBD1 (6 bases). Trimming removed 4 bases from V and 5 bases from J, with 20 bases in between. The CDR3 totals 17 residues. CDR1 and CDR2 from the germline V gene are SEHNR and FQNEAQ (reference sequence). CDR3 sequence reads: CASSSARQDWLNEKLFF. The CDR3 DNA is TGTGCCAGCAGCTCGGCTAGACAGGACTGGCTGAATGAAAAACTGTTTTTT.

The gene calls are TRBV6-1 and TRBJ1-2, with D unresolved. The CDR3 totals 15 residues. V dropped 7 bases and J dropped 2 bases, with 17 bases sitting between them. The V gene's germline CDR1 is MNHNS and CDR2 SASEGT. The CDR3: CASMYYVGQNYGYTF. CDR3 in DNA: TGTGCCAGCATGTATTACGTAGGGCAGAACTATGGCTACACCTTC.

The CDR3 coding sequence is TGTGCCAGCAGCTCGGGACTAGCGGGGGGGCCGGGCACAGATACGCAGTATTTT. Its protein is CASSSGLAGGPGTDTQYF. This chain connects TRBV11-3 to TRBJ2-3; 16 nucleotides line up with TRBD2. CDR1 SGHNT and CDR2 YENEEA come from the germline V gene. V shed 4 bases and J 1 base; nucleotides not matched to a gene: 5. The CDR3 contains 18 residues.

This chain joins TRBV4-2 and TRBJ2-3; 8 bases are shared with TRBD1. CDR1 is LGHNA and CDR2 is YNFKEQ in the germline V gene. V lost 4 bases, J lost 2 bases, and 2 bases stayed unmatched. The CDR3 loop spans 14 amino acids. CDR3 loop: CASSLDRVTDTQYF. For the CDR3, the DNA is TGTGCCAGCAGCCTGGACAGGGTCACAGATACGCAGTATTTT.

The J gene is TRBJ1-5, the V gene TRBV19, with D unresolved. Trimming cost V 7 bases and J 5 bases, with 12 bases left between them. This CDR3 is built from 13 residues. Germline V lookup: CDR1 LNHDA, CDR2 SQIVND (reference sequence). The CDR3 loop is CASKGDFDQPQHF. CDR3 sequence (DNA): TGTGCCAGTAAGGGAGATTTTGATCAGCCCCAGCATTTT. The variable domain in full, with the rest retrieved from reference TRBV19 and TRBJ1-5, is DGGITQSPKYLFRKEGQNVTLSCEQNLNHDAMYWYRQDPGQGLRLIYYSQIVNDFQKGDIAEGYSVSREKKESFPLTVTSAQKNPTAFYLCASKGDFDQPQHFGDGTRLSIL.

The chain is built from TRBV7-9 and TRBJ1-1; possibly TRBD1 for D (6 bases). The CDR3 runs 13 residues. V lost 5 bases and J 1 base, leaving 8 bases between the germline ends. Germline lookup yields CDR1 SEHNR and CDR2 FQNEAQ (reference sequence). In DNA, the CDR3 is TGTGCCAGCAGCAAGACAGGGAACACTGAAGCTTTCTTT. It specifies CASSKTGNTEAFF.

This clone was detected once. CDR3 region: CASSQAGGGSTGELFF. The CDR3 region has the DNA TGCGCCAGCAGCCAAGCAGGGGGCGGGTCGACCGGGGAGCTGTTTTTT. The chain joins TRBV4-1 to TRBJ2-2, with 8 bases fitting TRBD1. CDR1 and CDR2 (germline): MGHRA, YSYEKL. V was clipped by 1 base and J by 5 bases; unmatched bases: 6. The CDR3 has 16 residues.

V and J are TRBV9 and TRBJ2-1, with unresolved D. V lost 0 bases and J lost 5, with 6 bases in between. The CDR3 contains 13 residues. Germline V gene sequence: CDR1 SGDLS, CDR2 YYNGEE. CDR3 amino acids: CASSVAENNEQFF. The CDR3 nucleotides read TGTGCCAGCAGCGTAGCCGAGAACAATGAGCAGTTCTTC.

V is TRBV2 and J is TRBJ2-5; D is unresolved. V was trimmed by 5 bases and J by 2 bases, leaving 3 bases between them. The CDR3 consists of 11 residues. Germline loops: CDR1 SNHLY, CDR2 FYNNEI. In DNA, the CDR3 is TGTGCCAGCAGTTATCAAGAGACCCAGTACTTC. It codes for CASSYQETQYF.

This clone was seen a single time. The chain joins TRBV7-9 to TRBJ1-1, with D possibly being TRBD1 (5 bases). Trimming took off 1 base at V and 5 bases at J, with 11 bases between the two ends. Germline CDR1 SEHNR, CDR2 FQNEAQ (reference sequence). This CDR3 has 14 residues. In DNA form, the CDR3 reads TGTGCCAGCAGCTTAGGCGGGGGAGGAACTGAAGCTTTCTTT. Protein sequence: CASSLGGGGTEAFF. The full variable domain, in which reference TRBV7-9 and TRBJ1-1 provide the parts outside the CDR3, is DTGVSQNPRHKITKRGQNVTFRCDPISEHNRLYWYRQTLGQGPEFLTYFQNEAQLEKSRLLSDRFSAERPKGSFSTLEIQRTEQGDSAMYLCASSLGGGGTEAFFGQGTRLTVV.

CDR3 residues: CASSESRQITYTF. In nucleotides, the CDR3 is TGCGCCAGCAGTGAGTCTCGGCAAATCACCTACACCTTC. V is TRBV10-2 and J is TRBJ1-2; D unclear. V lost 0 bases and J 10 bases, leaving 12 bases between the germline ends. Germline V gene data show CDR1 as WSHSY and CDR2 as SAAADI. The CDR3 is made up of 13 amino acids.

The table lists this clone with a count of one. The chain couples TRBV10-3 to TRBJ2-6; 7 bases are shared with TRBD2. The CDR3 runs to 13 residues. V shed 9 bases, J shed 2 bases, and the junction held 1 base outside the gene matches. The germline V gene encodes CDR1 ENHRY and CDR2 SYGVKD. CDR3 DNA sequence: TGTGCCATGGGGGGGGCTGGGGCCAACGTCCTGACTTTC. Translated, it gives CAMGGAGANVLTF.

CDR3 DNA sequence: TGTGCCAGCAGTGGAGGCGGGGAAGAGACCCAGTACTTC. Protein sequence: CASSGGGEETQYF. The chain joins TRBV6-6 to TRBJ2-5; TRBD2 is a possible D gene (6 bases). There are 13 residues in the CDR3. V dropped 5 bases and J dropped 3 bases, with 10 bases sitting between them. Germline loops: CDR1 MNHNY, CDR2 SVGAGI (reference sequence).

V is TRBV9 and J is TRBJ1-5; 7 nucleotides align to TRBD1. The J segment lost 3 bases and the V segment lost 3 bases, leaving 6 bases of the junction unmatched. This CDR3 region has 15 residues. The germline V gene has CDR1 SGDLS and CDR2 YYNGEE. CDR3 protein: CASSEGQSSNQPQHF. CDR3 DNA: TGTGCCAGCAGCGAGGGACAGTCTTCCAATCAGCCCCAGCATTTT.

The J gene is TRBJ1-6, the V gene TRBV15, with D tentatively TRBD1 (5 bases). Trimming left V 0 bases short and J 10 bases short, with 13 bases between. The CDR3 covers 15 residues. From germline, CDR1 is LNHNV and CDR2 YYDKDF (reference sequence). Here the CDR3 DNA reads TGTGCCACCAGCAGAGATAGGGGCGCCGGGTCACCCCTCCACTTT. The encoded protein is CATSRDRGAGSPLHF. Full variable domain (rest looked up from reference TRBV15 and TRBJ1-6): DAMVIQNPRYQVTQFGKPVTLSCSQTLNHNVMYWYQQKSSQAPKLLFHYYDKDFNNEADTPDNFQSRRPNTSFCFLDIRSPGLGDTAMYLCATSRDRGAGSPLHFGNGTRLTVT.

The chain combines TRBV5-1 with TRBJ1-6; unclear D gene. The CDR3 loop spans 15 amino acids. CDR1 is SGHRS, CDR2 YFSETQ, per germline. The V and J ends lost 0 bases and 1 base respectively, with 5 bases between them. The CDR3 reads CASSLGGSYNSPLHF. The CDR3 nucleotides are TGCGCCAGCAGCTTGGGAGGGTCCTATAATTCACCCCTCCACTTT. Variable domain in full (rest from reference TRBV5-1 and TRBJ1-6): KAGVTQTPRYLIKTRGQQVTLSCSPISGHRSVSWYQQTPGQGLQFLFEYFSETQRNKGNFPGRFSGRQFSNSRSEMNVSTLELGDSALYLCASSLGGSYNSPLHFGNGTRLTVT.

This chain connects TRBV12-5 to TRBJ2-5; 8 bases match TRBD2. The germline V gene encodes CDR1 LGHNT and CDR2 FRNRAP. The CDR3 is 14 amino acids. V lost 7 bases and J lost 4; bases outside the gene matches: 8. The CDR3 DNA sequence: TGTGCTAGTGCCCCAAGCGGGGGCGTAGAGACCCAGTACTTC. Protein: CASAPSGGVETQYF.